One and the same sample provided the 6 T cell receptor beta chains below, sequenced in a study of regulatory T cells in long-lasting Graves disease. CDR3 regions were amplified by Arm-PCR using iRepertoire HTBI primers to build TCR beta libraries. MiXCR, applied by TCRdb to the multiplex PCR reads, yields one record per CDR3 protein. Of about 440,000 distinct CDR3 sequences in the sample, just under 15% were seen once. The sample's time point: newly diagnosed GD, antithyroid drugs for less than 3 months. Scientists built the TCR library using RNA that was extracted from PBMCs. These same records also appear under a second study, on T cells in Graves' hyperthyroidism and ophthalmopathy.

The sequenced sample was peripheral blood mononuclear cells (PBMCs), obtained at new diagnosis, from a patient treated with antithyroid drugs. These receptors were collected from a woman in her thirties with Graves disease.

The rearrangement joins TRBV7-7 to TRBJ2-2; D is ambiguous. CDR1 and CDR2 from the germline V gene are SSHAT and FNYEAQ (reference sequence). The CDR3 is 14 amino acids. Between the trimmed V and J ends, which lost 6 bases and 8 bases, there was a span of 16 bases. The CDR3 DNA reads TGTGCCAGCAGGTCCCTTGTGGAATCTGGGGAGCTGTTTTTT. It is translated as CASRSLVESGELFF. Supplemented by reference TRBV7-7 and TRBJ2-2, the full variable domain reads GAGVSQSPRYKVTKRGQDVTLRCDPISSHATLYWYQQALGQGPEFLTYFNYEAQPDKSGLPSDRFSAERPEGSISTLTIQRTEQRDSAMYRCASRSLVESGELFFGEGSRLTVL.

This clonotype was seen ten or more times. CDR3 sequence reads: CASSPPPTGLAGAIEQFF. The CDR3 coding sequence is TGTGCCAGCTCACCACCCCCAACAGGACTAGCGGGAGCGATTGAGCAGTTCTTC. The chain has TRBV18 and TRBJ2-1; 13 bases are a match to TRBD2. This CDR3 is 18 amino acids long. Trimming removed 0 bases from V and 9 bases from J; junction bases left unmatched: 11. Germline loops: CDR1 KGHSH, CDR2 LQKENI.

This clonotype was detected a few times. The chain carries TRBV10-3 and TRBJ2-2; a possible D gene is TRBD2 (5 bases). The CDR3 spans 12 residues. Trimming shortened V by 10 bases and J by 4 bases, and 10 bases separated the two germline ends. Per germline, CDR1 ENHRY and CDR2 SYGVKD. The CDR3 DNA reads as TGTGCCACCATAGCGAGCACCGGGGAGCTGTTTTTT. This gives the protein CATIASTGELFF.

This chain joins TRBV7-9 and TRBJ2-7; D is unclear. CDR1 is SEHNR, CDR2 FQNEAQ, per germline (reference sequence). V shed 1 base and J shed 4 bases, with 11 bases lying between them. The CDR3 is made up of 14 amino acids. CDR3 sequence: CASSLGAGWYEQYF. The CDR3 nucleotides read TGTGCCAGCAGCTTAGGTGCCGGCTGGTACGAGCAGTACTTC.

This clonotype was found a few times. The chain employs TRBV5-1 and TRBJ2-3, with 12 bases fitting TRBD1. This CDR3 contains 21 residues. The V and J ends lost 4 bases and 1 base, in that order; junction bases with no gene match: 19. From germline, CDR1 is SGHRS and CDR2 YFSETQ. The chain's CDR3 is CASSGMMSRDRGQGGTDTQYF. The CDR3 coding sequence is TGCGCCAGCAGCGGAATGATGTCCCGGGACAGGGGGCAGGGTGGCACAGATACGCAGTATTTT.

This clonotype was seen a handful of times. V is TRBV12-3 or TRBV12-4 and J is TRBJ1-1, with D perhaps matching TRBD1 (6 bases). Trimming shortened V by 4 bases and J by 5 bases, and 17 bases separated the two germline ends. There are 15 residues in the CDR3. The CDR3 nucleotides read TGTGCCAGCAGTTCTTACGGGGGCCTAGGGACTGAAGCTTTCTTT. Protein product: CASSSYGGLGTEAFF.